This record covers a single TCR beta chain. Its antigen is not identified. This record belongs to a study of CD8 T cells in Susac syndrome. Study results and caveats: In its TCR sequencing and HLA analysis, the study acknowledged that the number of individuals was relatively small.

Sequencing of TCR beta was undertaken in CD8+ and CD4+ T cells derived from blood. CD8+ and CD4+ T cells were negatively isolated; TEMRA cells were FACS-enriched. V was cut by 3 bases and J by 6 bases, with 12 bases left in between. Germline CDR1 is LNHDA and CDR2 is SQIVND (reference sequence). The CDR3 length is 13 residues. RNA totalling roughly 0.45 to 1 ug underwent reverse transcription with random hexamers. Across 54 Vbeta and 13 Jbeta, immunoSEQ multiplex PCR amplified TCR beta CDR3. TCRdb passed the immunoSEQ multiplex PCR reads through MiXCR, listing each CDR3 protein once. Among a few hundred thousand distinct CDR3 sequences listed, approximately 85% were seen once.

V gene TRBV19 combines with J gene TRBJ2-7, with D maybe TRBD1 (5 bases). Specimen: CD8+ T cells from PBMCs. The TCR was taken from a human donor with multiple sclerosis. CDR3 sequence reads: CASSIGQSGEQYF. Written as DNA, the CDR3 is TGTGCCAGTAGTATCGGACAATCGGGCGAGCAGTACTTC.